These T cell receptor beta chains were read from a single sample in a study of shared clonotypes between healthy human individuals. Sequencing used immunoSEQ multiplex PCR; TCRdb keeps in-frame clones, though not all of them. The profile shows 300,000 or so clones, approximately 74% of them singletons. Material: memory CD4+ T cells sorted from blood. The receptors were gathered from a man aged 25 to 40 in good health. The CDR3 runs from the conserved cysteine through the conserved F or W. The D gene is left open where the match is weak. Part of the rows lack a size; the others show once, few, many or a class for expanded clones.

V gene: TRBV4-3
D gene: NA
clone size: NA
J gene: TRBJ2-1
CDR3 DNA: TGCGCCAGCAGCCAAGGGATCTCCAATGAGCAGTTCTTC
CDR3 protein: CASSQGISNEQFF

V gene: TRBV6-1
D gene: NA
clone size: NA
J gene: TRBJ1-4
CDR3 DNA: TGTGCCAGCAGCGGACCCTCGAGCTCTAGTGAAAAACTGTTTTTT
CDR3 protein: CASSGPSSSSEKLFF

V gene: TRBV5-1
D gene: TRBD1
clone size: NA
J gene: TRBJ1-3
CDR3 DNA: TGCGCCAGCAGCTTGAATGGTGTCGGGACAGGAGCTGGAAACACCATATATTTT
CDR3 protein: CASSLNGVGTGAGNTIYF

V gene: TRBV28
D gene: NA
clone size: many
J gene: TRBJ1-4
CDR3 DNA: TGTGCCAGCATGGGTACCAGGCCTAATGAAAAACTGTTTTTT
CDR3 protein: CASMGTRPNEKLFF

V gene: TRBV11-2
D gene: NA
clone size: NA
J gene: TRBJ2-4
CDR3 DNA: TGTGCCAGCAGCTTAGTGGGGACACGAGTGGCCAAAAACATTCAGTACTTC
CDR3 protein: CASSLVGTRVAKNIQYF

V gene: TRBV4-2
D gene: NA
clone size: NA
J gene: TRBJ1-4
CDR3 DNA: TGTGCCAGCAGCCAAGATGGGGGGCAGAGTTATAATGAAAAACTGTTTTTT
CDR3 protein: CASSQDGGQSYNEKLFF

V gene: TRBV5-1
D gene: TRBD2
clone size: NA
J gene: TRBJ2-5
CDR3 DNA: TGCGCCAGCAGCTCGCTCGGGGGGGAGACCCAGTACTTC
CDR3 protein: CASSSLGGETQYF

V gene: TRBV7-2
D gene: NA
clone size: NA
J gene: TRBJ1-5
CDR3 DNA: TGTGCCAGCAGCTTACGGGGAAATCAGCCCCAGCATTTT
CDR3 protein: CASSLRGNQPQHF

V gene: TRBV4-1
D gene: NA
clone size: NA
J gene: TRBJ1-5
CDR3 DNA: TGCGCCAGCAGCCAAGATAGCAATCAGCCCCAGCATTTT
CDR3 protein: CASSQDSNQPQHF

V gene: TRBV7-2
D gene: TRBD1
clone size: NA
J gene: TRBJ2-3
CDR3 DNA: TGTGCCAGCAGCCTTCCGGGACAGCCAGATACGCAGTATTTT
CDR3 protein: CASSLPGQPDTQYF

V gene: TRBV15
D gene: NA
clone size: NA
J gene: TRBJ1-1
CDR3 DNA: TGTGCCACCAAAAATTACTTAAACACTGAAGCTTTCTTT
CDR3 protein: CATKNYLNTEAFF

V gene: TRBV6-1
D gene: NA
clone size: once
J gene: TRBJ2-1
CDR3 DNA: TGTGCCAGCAGTGAAGGGGACCGGTACAATGAGCAGTTCTTC
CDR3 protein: CASSEGDRYNEQFF

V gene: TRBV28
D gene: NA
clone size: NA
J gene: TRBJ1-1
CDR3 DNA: TGTGCCAGCAGTTTCTTGGACACTGAAGCTTTCTTT
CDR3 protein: CASSFLDTEAFF

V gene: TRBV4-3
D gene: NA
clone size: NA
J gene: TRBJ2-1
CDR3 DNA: TGCGCCAGCAGCCAAGAAATTGGACAGCCTGACGTCTTC
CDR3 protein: CASSQEIGQPDVF

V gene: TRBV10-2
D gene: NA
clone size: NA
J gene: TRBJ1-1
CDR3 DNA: TGCGCCAGCTCCCAGAACACTGAAGCTTTCTTT
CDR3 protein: CASSQNTEAFF

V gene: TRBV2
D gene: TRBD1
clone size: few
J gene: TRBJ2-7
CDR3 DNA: TGTGCCAGCAGTGGGGGGACAGGGCGTACTTTC
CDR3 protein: CASSGGTGRTF

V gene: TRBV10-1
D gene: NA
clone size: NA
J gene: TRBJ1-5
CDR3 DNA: TGCGCCAGCAGAGATCAGCCCCAGCATTTT
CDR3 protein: CASRDQPQHF

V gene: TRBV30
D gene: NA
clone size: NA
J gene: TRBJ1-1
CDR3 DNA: TGTGCCTGGAGTTGGGGGCTGAACACTGAAGCTTTCTTT
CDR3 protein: CAWSWGLNTEAFF

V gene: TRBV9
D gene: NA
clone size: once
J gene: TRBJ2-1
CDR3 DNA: TGTGCCAGCAGCGTAGAGACCGACAGGAGCGAGCGGTACTACAATGAGCAGTTCTTC
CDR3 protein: CASSVETDRSERYYNEQFF

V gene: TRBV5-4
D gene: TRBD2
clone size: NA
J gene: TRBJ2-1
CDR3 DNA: TGTGCCAGCAGCTTAACGACGACTAGCGGGGGATACTACAATGAGCAGTTCTTC
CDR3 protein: CASSLTTTSGGYYNEQFF

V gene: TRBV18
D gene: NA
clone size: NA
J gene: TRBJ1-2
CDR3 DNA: TGTGCCAGCTCACCACCGTCTCAGGCGGGCTACACCTTC
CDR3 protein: CASSPPSQAGYTF

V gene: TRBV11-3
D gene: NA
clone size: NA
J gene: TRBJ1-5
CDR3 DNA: TGTGCCAGCAGCGCCAATAGGAGCAGGGGAGCAACTGGGCAGCCCCAGCATTTT
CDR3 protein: CASSANRSRGATGQPQHF

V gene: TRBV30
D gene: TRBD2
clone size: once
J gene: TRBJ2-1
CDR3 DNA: TGTGCCTGGCAACTAGCGGGAGGGTACAATGAGCAGTTCTTC
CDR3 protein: CAWQLAGGYNEQFF

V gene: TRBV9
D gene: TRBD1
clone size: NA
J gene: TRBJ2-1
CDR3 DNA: TGTGCCAGCAGCGTAGTGGGGACAGGGATAGGGAATGAGCAGTTCTTC
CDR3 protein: CASSVVGTGIGNEQFF

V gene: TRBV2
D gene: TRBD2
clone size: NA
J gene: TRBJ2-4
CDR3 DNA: TGTGCCAGCAGTCCCACTAGCGGGAGCAAAAACATTCAGTACTTC
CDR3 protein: CASSPTSGSKNIQYF

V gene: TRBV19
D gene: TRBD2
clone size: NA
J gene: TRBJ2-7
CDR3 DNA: TGTGCCAGTGCCCCACTAGCGGGAGGTCTCTACGAGCAGTACTTC
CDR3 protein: CASAPLAGGLYEQYF

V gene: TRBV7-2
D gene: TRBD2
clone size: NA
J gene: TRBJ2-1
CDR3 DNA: TGTGCCAGCAGCTTAATGAGGACTAGCGGTGAGCAGTTCTTC
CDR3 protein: CASSLMRTSGEQFF

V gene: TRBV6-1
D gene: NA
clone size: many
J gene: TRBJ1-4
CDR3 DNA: TGTGCCAGCAGATACGGGGCTAATGAAAAACTGTTTTTT
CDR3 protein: CASRYGANEKLFF

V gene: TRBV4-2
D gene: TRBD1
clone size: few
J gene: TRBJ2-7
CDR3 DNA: TGTGCCAGCAGCCAAGGGTCGGGACAGGGTATTGGCGAGCAGTACTTC
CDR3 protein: CASSQGSGQGIGEQYF

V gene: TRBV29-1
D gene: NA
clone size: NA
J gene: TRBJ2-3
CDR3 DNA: TGCAGCGTTAAGGGAGCGAGTGGCACAGATACGCAGTATTTT
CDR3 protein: CSVKGASGTDTQYF

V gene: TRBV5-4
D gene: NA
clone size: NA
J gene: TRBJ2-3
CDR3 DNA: TGTGCCAGCAGCTTGGATACGGGGTGGATCCGGGGAGCTAGCACAGATACGCAGTATTTT
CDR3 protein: CASSLDTGWIRGASTDTQYF

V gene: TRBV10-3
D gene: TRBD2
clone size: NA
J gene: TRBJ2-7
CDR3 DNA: TGTGCCATCAGTGAGTTGGGACTAGGATCCCACGAGCAGTACTTC
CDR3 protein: CAISELGLGSHEQYF

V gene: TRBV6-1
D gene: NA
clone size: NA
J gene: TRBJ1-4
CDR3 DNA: TGTGCTAGCAGCCTCCGACCGAATTATAATGAAAAACTGTTTTTT
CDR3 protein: CASSLRPNYNEKLFF

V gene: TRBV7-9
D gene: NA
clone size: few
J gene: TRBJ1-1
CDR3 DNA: TGTGCCAGCAGCTTAAGGGCAAAAGGGGGAATGAACACTGAAGCTTTCTTT
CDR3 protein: CASSLRAKGGMNTEAFF

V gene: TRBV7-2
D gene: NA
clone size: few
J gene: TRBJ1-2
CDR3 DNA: TGTGCCAGCAGCTTATCGGCTAACTATGGCTACACCTTC
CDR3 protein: CASSLSANYGYTF

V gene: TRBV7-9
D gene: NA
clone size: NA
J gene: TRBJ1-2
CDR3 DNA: TGTGCCAGCAGCTTAGAGGCTCGAGGAGGCTACACCTTC
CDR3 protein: CASSLEARGGYTF

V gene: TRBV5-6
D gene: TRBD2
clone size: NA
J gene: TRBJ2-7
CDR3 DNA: TGTGCCAGCAGCTTGGCAGCGGGAGTATCCTACGAGCAGTACTTC
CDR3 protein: CASSLAAGVSYEQYF

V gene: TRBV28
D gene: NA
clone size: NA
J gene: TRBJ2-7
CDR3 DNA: TGTGCCAGCGAGATGGGGCAGGGCTACGAGCAGTACTTC
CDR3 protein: CASEMGQGYEQYF

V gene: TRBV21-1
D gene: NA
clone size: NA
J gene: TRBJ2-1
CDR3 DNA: TGTGCCAGCAGCAAAGTACTAGCGGGAGGGCCAGTCTACAATGAGCAGTTCTTC
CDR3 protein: CASSKVLAGGPVYNEQFF

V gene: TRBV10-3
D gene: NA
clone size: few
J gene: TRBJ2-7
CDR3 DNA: TGTGCCATCAGTGAGTCCGGACGGGACACCTACGAGCAGTACTTC
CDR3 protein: CAISESGRDTYEQYF

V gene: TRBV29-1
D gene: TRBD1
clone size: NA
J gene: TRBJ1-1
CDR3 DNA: TGCAGCGTCTCGACAGGGGCTAGGAACACTGAAGCTTTCTTT
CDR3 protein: CSVSTGARNTEAFF

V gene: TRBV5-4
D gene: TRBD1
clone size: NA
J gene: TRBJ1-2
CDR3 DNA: TGTGCCAGCAGCTGGTCAGGACAGGTCCATGGCTACACCTTC
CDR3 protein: CASSWSGQVHGYTF